The T cell receptor (beta chain) described here comes from a study of T cell repertoires in cytomegalovirus infection. Study details: Recently identified HLA-C-restricted CMV epitopes were among the peptides used. Evidence of both CMV infection and a matching HLA type came from public TCR beta signatures. Findings and caveats of the study: Across the ex vivo response, the dominant clonotypes were HLA-C-restricted CMV-specific TCR beta clonotypes.

Many counts were recorded for this clonotype. The antigen is undetermined. TCRdb redid the calling of the reads with MiXCR, one entry per CDR3 protein. The sample lists fewer than 950,000 distinct CDR3 sequences, less than 35% occurring once. Per the germline V gene, CDR1 is MNHEY and CDR2 is SVGAGI. CDR3 length: 15 residues. V gave up 6 bases and J gave up 2 bases; unmatched junction bases: 3. Sequenced here: cultured CD8+ T cells from PBMCs, sampled from culture after CMV antigen stimulation. The source of this sequence is a human donor in good health (CMV status not recorded). Some clones in this sample may be carry-over from other donors' samples. The rearrangement joins TRBV6-5 to TRBJ2-1; 11 bases fit TRBD2. The CDR3 sequence: CASSYSGGAYNEQFF. The CDR3 bases are TGTGCCAGCAGCTATAGCGGGGGGGCCTACAATGAGCAGTTCTTC.